The clone carrying this TCR beta chain came up many times. This entry comes from a study of T-cell reconstitution after alpha-beta-depleted transplantation in children. The V end lost 5 bases, the J end lost 3 bases, and 14 bases lay between the germline ends. This CDR3 is built from 14 residues. Unique molecular identifiers were used to barcode this TCRbeta library. MiXCR, run by TCRdb on the PCR reads, gives a single entry per CDR3 protein. The data show some 590,000 distinct CDR3 sequences, 10% seen once. Sequences were derived from PBMCs from the stem cell graft donor, sampled from the stem cell graft. This chain joins TRBV12-3 or TRBV12-4 and TRBJ2-7, with a possible D match to TRBD1 (5 bases). The TCR sequence derives from a human donor who donated a stem cell graft to a child with acute myeloid leukemia. CDR3: CASSPRQGDYEQYF. In DNA, the CDR3 is TGTGCCAGCAGTCCCCGACAAGGGGACTACGAGCAGTACTTC.